This T cell receptor beta chain emerged from a study of human T cells and chemical hapten exposure. Background on the study: Patients having alopecia areata, totalis or universalis were mostly female.

This clonotype came up a few times. Antigen specificity is unknown. TCRdb used MiXCR to reprocess the RACE reads, holding one entry per CDR3 protein. This sample has some 350,000 distinct CDR3 sequences, with approximately 6.9% found just once. The time point denotes: patch test 1, 2 weeks after DPC sensitization. Described treatment: therapeutic diphenylcyclopropenone sensitization with weekly scalp DPC. Before extraction, the whole blood was not fractionated, and total RNA was taken from it. Study results and limitations: Sensitizing with DPC caused no change in TCRs above 1 in 1000 frequency.

The V gene's germline CDR1 is SGHRS and CDR2 YFSETQ. Trimming cost V 6 bases and J 0 bases, with 10 bases left between them. The CDR3 is 15 residues long. The chain recombines TRBV5-1 with TRBJ2-6, with D uncertain. Sequencing used whole blood, obtained in connection with sensitization to the hapten diphenylcyclopropenone (DPC). The clonotype was recovered from a young woman with alopecia areata. Some clones in this sample may be carry-over from other donors' samples. The CDR3 protein is CASIQVASGANVLTF. The DNA of the CDR3 is TGCGCCAGCATCCAAGTCGCCTCTGGGGCCAACGTCCTGACTTTC.